The next 13 T cell receptor beta chains were all read from a single sample in a study of blood T cell repertoires in COVID-19 (dated by TCRdb to 2019 to 2021). The library was made by the immunoSEQ multiplex PCR assay. Entries here come from immuneACCESS through TCRdb and include only in-frame sequences with V and J called. Some clones fail to appear in such tables; in the studies checked, an unresolved V gene covers under half of the shortfall, and the cause of the remainder is unknown. This sample holds 200,000 to 300,000 clones; around 87% were observed only once. The ten most abundant clones make up approximately 1.5% of the sample. The sample comprised peripheral blood. The receptors originated from a woman aged 40 to 50 who had recovered from COVID-19.

This chain joins TRBV4-3 and TRBJ1-2, with 10 bases identical to TRBD1. CDR3 size: 18 residues. Trimming at V came to 1 base and at J to 5 bases, leaving 13 bases not matched to a gene. In germline, CDR1 is LGHNA, CDR2 YSLEER. DNA of the CDR3: TGCGCCAGCAGCCAAGGTGAACTACTGGGACAGGGGTGGTATGGCTACACCTTC. The encoded protein is CASSQGELLGQGWYGYTF.

The J gene is TRBJ1-1, the V gene TRBV7-2; no clear D gene. V was clipped by 10 bases and J by 0 bases, with 12 bases between them. The CDR3 contains 13 residues. The germline gives CDR1 SGHTA, CDR2 FQGNSA. Here the CDR3 reads CATSLQLNTEAFF. The CDR3 DNA reads TGTGCCACCTCCCTACAGCTGAACACTGAAGCTTTCTTT.

The V gene is TRBV5-1, the J gene TRBJ2-1, with a tentative D call TRBD1 (6 bases). V was pared by 4 bases and J by 8 bases, with 22 bases between. The germline V gene encodes CDR1 SGHRS and CDR2 YFSETQ. The CDR3 has 16 residues. DNA for the CDR3: TGCGCCAGCAGCCGAAGCTTGCAGGGGCTTAGCGATGAGCAGTTCTTC. It encodes CASSRSLQGLSDEQFF.

This chain connects TRBV10-2 to TRBJ1-2, with D uncertain. With 3 bases removed from V and 4 bases from J, the gap between germline ends came to 9 bases. From germline, CDR1 is WSHSY and CDR2 SAAADI. The CDR3 has 13 amino acids. The CDR3 region has the DNA TGCGCCAGCAGTGAAAAGGGAGGCTATGGCTACACCTTC. Amino acids: CASSEKGGYGYTF.

The chain has TRBV11-2 and TRBJ2-7; possible D gene TRBD1, 6 bases. This CDR3 has 15 amino acids. Germline assignment: CDR1 SGHAT and CDR2 FQNNGV. The V gene lost 5 bases and the J gene lost 6 bases, with 20 bases spanning the gap. CDR3 residues: CASSLQQGLVREQYF. The CDR3 DNA is TGTGCCAGCAGCCTACAACAGGGTTTGGTACGCGAGCAGTACTTC.

Worth noting for this clone: The junction and the germline gene differ at one end; a read error may be behind it. This sequence joins TRBV30 and TRBJ2-1; 10 bases fit TRBD1. The CDR3 is made up of 13 amino acids. Germline V CDR1 and CDR2: GTSNPN, SVGIG (reference sequence). CDR3 in amino acids: CAWRAGTGAFNVF. Written as DNA, the CDR3 is TGTGCCTGGAGGGCCGGGACAGGGGCATTCAACGTCTTC.

Ten or more counts support this clone. The chain carries TRBV2 and TRBJ1-4, with TRBD1 matching 8 bases. The ends lost 6 bases at V and 11 bases at J; junction bases unmatched: 5. Per the germline V gene, CDR1 is SNHLY and CDR2 is FYNNEI. This CDR3 spans 12 amino acids. The CDR3 sequence is CASSGTGGKLFF. CDR3 DNA sequence: TGTGCCAGCAGCGGGACAGGTGGGAAACTGTTTTTT.

J is TRBJ2-5 and V is TRBV20-1; 11 bases map to TRBD2. The J segment lost 0 bases and the V segment lost 3 bases, leaving 6 bases of the junction unmatched. CDR1 DFQATT and CDR2 SNEGSKA come from the germline V gene (reference sequence). The CDR3 runs 16 residues. This CDR3 is CSASNPGLADQETQYF. The CDR3 DNA reads TGCAGTGCTAGTAACCCGGGACTAGCGGACCAAGAGACCCAGTACTTC.

The chain has TRBV12-3 or TRBV12-4 and TRBJ1-2, with 7 nucleotides matching TRBD1. V gave up 5 bases and J gave up 5 bases; unmatched junction bases: 5. The CDR3 contains 13 residues. The CDR3: CASSRDRDYGYTF. The CDR3 nucleotides are TGTGCCAGCAGTCGGGACAGAGATTATGGCTACACCTTC.

This clone was seen more than once but under ten times. This chain connects TRBV2 to TRBJ1-2; D call uncertain. The CDR3 covers 13 residues. The ends were cut back, 3 bases at V and 7 bases at J, with 12 bases in the middle. The V gene's germline CDR1 is SNHLY and CDR2 FYNNEI. CDR3 in amino acids: CASSDPLPPGYTF. CDR3 sequence (DNA): TGTGCCAGCAGTGATCCCCTCCCCCCTGGCTACACCTTC.

This clone turned up a few times. The chain links TRBV10-3 to TRBJ1-2, with 8 bases identical to TRBD1. The CDR3 is made up of 14 amino acids. Germline V gives CDR1 ENHRY, CDR2 SYGVKD. V gave up 5 bases and J gave up 5 bases; unmatched junction bases: 7. Here the CDR3 DNA reads TGTGCCATCAGTCCTGCCAGGGGGCGTTATGGCTACACCTTC. Its protein product is CAISPARGRYGYTF.

CDR3 nucleotides: TGTGCCAGCAGCTTAACCAGGGGCCTTGGACGGTACAATGAGCAGTTCTTC. As protein: CASSLTRGLGRYNEQFF. The chain recombines TRBV7-9 with TRBJ2-1, with D possibly being TRBD1 (6 bases). V was trimmed by 2 bases and J by 4 bases, leaving 18 bases between them. CDR1 is SEHNR and CDR2 is FQNEAQ in the germline V gene (reference sequence). This CDR3 is 17 amino acids long.

Of note for this clone: A junction end diverges from the germline sequence, so it may reflect a read error. This chain joins TRBV5-1 and TRBJ1-1; tentative D call: TRBD1 (6 bases). The CDR3 runs 14 residues. Germline CDR1 and CDR2: SGHRS and YFSETQ. The CDR3 nucleotides are TGCGCCCGCAGCGGCGGGGGGCGGGGGACTGAAGCTTTCTTT. Encoded protein: CARSGGGRGTEAFF.